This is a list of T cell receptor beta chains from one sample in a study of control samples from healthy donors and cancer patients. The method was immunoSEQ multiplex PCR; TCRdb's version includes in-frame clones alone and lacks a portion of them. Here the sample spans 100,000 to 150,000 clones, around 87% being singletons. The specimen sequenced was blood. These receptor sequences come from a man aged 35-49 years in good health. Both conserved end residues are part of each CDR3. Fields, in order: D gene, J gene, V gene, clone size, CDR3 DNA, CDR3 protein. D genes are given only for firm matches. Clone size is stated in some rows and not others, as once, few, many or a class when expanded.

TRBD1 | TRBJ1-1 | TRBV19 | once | TGTGCCACCGGGGACAGGGACACTGAAGCTTTCTTT | CATGDRDTEAFF
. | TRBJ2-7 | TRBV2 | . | TGTGCCAGCAGTGATCGGGAACAGGGTCCCTACGAGCAGTACTTC | CASSDREQGPYEQYF
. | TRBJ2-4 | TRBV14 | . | TGTGCCAGCAGCCTCGCCGGTGTCATTCAGTACTTC | CASSLAGVIQYF
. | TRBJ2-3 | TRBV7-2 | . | TGTGCCAGCAGCTTAGGAGGGGGGGCCCTTTCCGATACGCAGTATTTT | CASSLGGGALSDTQYF
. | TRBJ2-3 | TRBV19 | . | TGTGCCAGTAGTAACCAGGGGGGAGTAGGCACAGATACGCAGTATTTT | CASSNQGGVGTDTQYF
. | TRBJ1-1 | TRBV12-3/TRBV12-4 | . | TGTGCCAGCAGTTCCGAGCTGAACACTGAAGCTTTCTTT | CASSSELNTEAFF
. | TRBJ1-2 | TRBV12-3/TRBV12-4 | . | TGTGCCAGCAGTTTCAGGGCCATATATGGCTACACCTTC | CASSFRAIYGYTF
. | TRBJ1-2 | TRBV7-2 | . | TGTGCCAGCAGCTTAGTAGGGGGGGCGCAATCCTATGGCTACACCTTC | CASSLVGGAQSYGYTF
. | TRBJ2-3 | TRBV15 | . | TGTGCCACCAGCAGGGGGGGCACGAGGGGGCCCCTCACAGATACGCAGTATTTT | CATSRGGTRGPLTDTQYF
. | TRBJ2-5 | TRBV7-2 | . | TGTGCCAGCAGCTTAGCGGGGGGGCGGTCGTCAGAGACCCAGTACTTC | CASSLAGGRSSETQYF
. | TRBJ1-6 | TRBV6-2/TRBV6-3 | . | TGTGCCAGCAGTTACCCAGACCTGCGTAGCTCCTATAATTCACCCCTCCACTTT | CASSYPDLRSSYNSPLHF
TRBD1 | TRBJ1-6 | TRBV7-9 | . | TGTGCCAGCAGCTTAGCTTGGACAGGGTTCAATTCACCCCTCCACTTT | CASSLAWTGFNSPLHF
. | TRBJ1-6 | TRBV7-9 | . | TGTGCCAGCAGCTTTGAGGGGGATGGTTCACCCCTCCACTTT | CASSFEGDGSPLHF
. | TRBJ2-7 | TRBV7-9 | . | TGTGCCAGCAGCACCGACACAGGTGGGCAGTACTTC | CASSTDTGGQYF
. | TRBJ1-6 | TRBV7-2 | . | TGTGCCAGCAGCTTTGGCAGGGCTCTACCCCTCCACTTT | CASSFGRALPLHF
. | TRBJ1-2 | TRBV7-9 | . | TGTGCCAGCAGCGTCACAGGTGAAAGCACCTATGGCTACACCTTC | CASSVTGESTYGYTF
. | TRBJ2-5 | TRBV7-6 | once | TGTGCCAGCAGCTTAGGTTCAGGGGTAGAGACCCAGTACTTC | CASSLGSGVETQYF
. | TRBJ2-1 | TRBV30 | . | TGTGCCTGGAGTGTACCTGGGCCTGCGCAGTTCTTC | CAWSVPGPAQFF
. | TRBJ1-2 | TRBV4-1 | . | TGCGCCAGCAGCCAAGCAATTACAGGGATTGGCTACACCTTC | CASSQAITGIGYTF
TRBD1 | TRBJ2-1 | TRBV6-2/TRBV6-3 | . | TGTGCCAGCATCCCGTGGGGGACAGGCCTCTACAATGAGCAGTTCTTC | CASIPWGTGLYNEQFF
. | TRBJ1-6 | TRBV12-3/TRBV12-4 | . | TGTGCCAGCAGTAGGACGGTTTTCCCCCTCCACTTT | CASSRTVFPLHF
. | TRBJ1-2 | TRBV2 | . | TGTGCCAGCAGTGATGCCCCACCCTATGGCTACACCTTC | CASSDAPPYGYTF